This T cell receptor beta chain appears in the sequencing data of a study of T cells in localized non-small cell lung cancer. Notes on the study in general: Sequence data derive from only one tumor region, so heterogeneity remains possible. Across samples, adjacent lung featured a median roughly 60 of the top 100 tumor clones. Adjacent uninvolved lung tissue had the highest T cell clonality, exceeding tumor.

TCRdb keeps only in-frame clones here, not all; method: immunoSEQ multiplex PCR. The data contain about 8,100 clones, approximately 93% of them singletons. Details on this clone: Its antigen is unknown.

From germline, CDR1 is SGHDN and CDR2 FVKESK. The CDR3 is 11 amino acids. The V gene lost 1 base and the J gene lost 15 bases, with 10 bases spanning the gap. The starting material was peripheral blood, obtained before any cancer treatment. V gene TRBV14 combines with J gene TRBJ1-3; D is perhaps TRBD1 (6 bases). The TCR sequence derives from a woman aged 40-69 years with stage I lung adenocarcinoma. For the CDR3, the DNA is TGTGCCAGCAGCCAAGTTAGGACAGAATATTTT. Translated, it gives CASSQVRTEYF. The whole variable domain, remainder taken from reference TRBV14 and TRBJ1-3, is EAGVTQFPSHSVIEKGQTVTLRCDPISGHDNLYWYRRVMGKEIKFLLHFVKESKQDESGMPNNRFLAERTGGTYSTLKVQPAELEDSGVYFCASSQVRTEYFGEGSWLTVV.